This T cell receptor beta chain was captured in a study of OX40 agonist ivuxolimab in advanced cancers. Across the whole study: Head and neck, renal cell, melanoma or hepatocellular carcinoma were the cancers that dose-escalation patients had. Prior checkpoint blockade (anti-PD-1, anti-PD-L1 or anti-CTLA-4) was permitted; 40% had it. Study-level points and caveats: The study observed clonal expansion of CD4+ and CD8+ blood T cells by week 6 at 0.1 to 3.0 mg/kg.

As to this clone: Its antigen is unknown.

The table came from immunoSEQ multiplex PCR; TCRdb's copy has only in-frame clones and leaves some out. Of 10,000 or so clones in the sample, around 76% are singletons; the top ten hold about 29%. Baseline was the first blood sampling point, followed by cycle 4 day 1 and cycle 7 day 1. The TCR originated in an adult with an advanced solid tumor such as melanoma, head and neck, liver or kidney cancer. The material sequenced was CD4+ or CD8+ T cells sorted from blood, taken in a trial of the OX40 agonist ivuxolimab.

CDR3 DNA: TGTGCCAGCAGCTTAGGCAGGGGGAGGAATGAAAAACTGTTTTTT. It encodes CASSLGRGRNEKLFF. V gene TRBV7-2 combines with J gene TRBJ1-4; 7 bases match TRBD1. V shed 1 base and J 5 bases; nucleotides not matched to a gene: 4. Per the germline V gene, CDR1 is SGHTA and CDR2 is FQGNSA. The CDR3 has 15 residues.